This T cell receptor beta chain appears in the sequencing data of a study of T cell repertoires in cytomegalovirus infection. Study overall: The authors used CMV epitopes that were HLA-C-restricted (recently identified) and HLA-B-restricted (well studied). Both CMV infection and a matching HLA type were indicated by public TCR beta signatures. Study conclusions and caveats: Within the response measured ex vivo, HLA-C-restricted CMV-specific TCR beta clonotypes were dominant. Summed frequency of shared TCR beta families picked out CMV carriers who also had the relevant HLA.

V dropped 6 bases and J dropped 0; count of bases not matched to a gene: 2. This CDR3 is built from 13 residues. TCRdb analysed the reads with MiXCR anew, one entry per CDR3 protein. The data hold 200,000 to 250,000 distinct CDR3 sequences, with approximately 40% observed a single time. This clonotype turned up a few times. As yet, its antigen is unknown. The TCR comes from a human donor in good health (CMV status not recorded). Some clones in this sample may be carry-over from other donors' samples. Sequences were derived from CD8+ T cells from cultured PBMCs, sampled from culture after CMV antigen stimulation. The chain has TRBV23-1 and TRBJ2-7; TRBD1 agrees at 7 bases. TRBV23-1 is classed as an ORF, of uncertain function. The CDR3: CASRRTGSYEQYF. CDR3 in DNA: TGCGCCAGCAGGCGGACAGGCTCCTACGAGCAGTACTTC.